This TCR beta chain stems from a study of CD8+ T cells in alopecia areata. Across the study: Twice daily, treated patients received 5 to 10 mg of oral tofacitinib.

On this clone: Its antigen is undetermined.

The CDR3 runs 12 residues. V shed 1 base and J shed 7 bases, with 7 bases lying between them. Germline loops: CDR1 SEHNR, CDR2 FQNEAQ (reference sequence). RNA was isolated and reverse transcribed to cDNA, the sequencing template. The data were produced by immunoSEQ multiplex PCR, yet TCRdb's version contains in-frame clones alone and is incomplete. Here the sample spans some 150,000 clones, approximately 53% being singletons. General observations from the study: Normal scalp had lower clonality than lesional scalp, with alopecia totalis/universalis lesions showing this most strongly.

Sequences were derived from CD8+ T cells sorted from blood, sampled at week 0. The V gene is TRBV7-9, the J gene TRBJ1-1; unclear D gene. This clonotype was sampled from a human donor with alopecia areata. The CDR3 sequence is CASSLVRYEAFF. The CDR3 DNA is TGTGCCAGCAGCTTAGTCCGGTATGAAGCTTTCTTT. The full variable domain, in which reference TRBV7-9 and TRBJ1-1 provide the parts outside the CDR3, is DTGVSQNPRHKITKRGQNVTFRCDPISEHNRLYWYRQTLGQGPEFLTYFQNEAQLEKSRLLSDRFSAERPKGSFSTLEIQRTEQGDSAMYLCASSLVRYEAFFGQGTRLTVV.